The entry below gives a single T cell receptor (beta chain) sequence along with its context. Antigen unknown. This entry comes from a study of T cell repertoires in cytomegalovirus infection. The wider study: Well-studied HLA-B-restricted CMV epitopes were used in the study alongside recently identified HLA-C-restricted ones. Overall study results and limits: The ex vivo response was dominated by HLA-C-restricted CMV-specific TCR beta clonotypes. CMV carriers having the relevant HLA were flagged by cumulative public TCR beta family frequency.

MiXCR, applied by TCRdb to the reads, yields one record per CDR3 protein. The sample lists some 150,000 distinct CDR3 sequences, around 32% occurring once. Trimming took 7 bases from V and 2 from J, leaving 17 bases between them. The germline V gene has CDR1 SGHTA and CDR2 FQGTGA. The CDR3 is made up of 15 amino acids. The receptor was isolated from a human donor in good health (CMV status not recorded). Some clones in this sample may be carry-over from other donors' samples. This material consisted of CD8+ T cells from cultured PBMCs, taken from culture after CMV antigen stimulation. The chain joins TRBV7-3 to TRBJ1-2; D not certain. CDR3 region: CASIPGWRENYGYTF. The CDR3 region has the DNA TGTGCCAGCATTCCCGGTTGGAGGGAGAACTATGGCTACACCTTC. The variable domain in full, with the rest retrieved from reference TRBV7-3 and TRBJ1-2, is GAGVSQTPSNKVTEKGKYVELRCDPISGHTALYWYRQSLGQGPEFLIYFQGTGAADDSGLPNDRFFAVRPEGSVSTLKIQRTERGDSAVYLCASIPGWRENYGYTFGSGTRLTVV.